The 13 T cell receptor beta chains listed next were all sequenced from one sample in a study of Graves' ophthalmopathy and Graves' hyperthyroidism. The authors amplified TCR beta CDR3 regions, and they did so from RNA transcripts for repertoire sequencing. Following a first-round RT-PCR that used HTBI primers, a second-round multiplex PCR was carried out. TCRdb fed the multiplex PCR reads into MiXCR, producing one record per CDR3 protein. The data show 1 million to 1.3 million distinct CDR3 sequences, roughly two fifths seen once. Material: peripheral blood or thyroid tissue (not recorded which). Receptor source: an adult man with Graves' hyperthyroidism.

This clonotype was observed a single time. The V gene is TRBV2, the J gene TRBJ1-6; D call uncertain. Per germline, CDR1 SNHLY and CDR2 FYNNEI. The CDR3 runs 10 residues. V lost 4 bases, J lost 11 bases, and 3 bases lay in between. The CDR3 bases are TGTGCCAGCAGTGCCACACCCCTCCACTTT. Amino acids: CASSATPLHF.

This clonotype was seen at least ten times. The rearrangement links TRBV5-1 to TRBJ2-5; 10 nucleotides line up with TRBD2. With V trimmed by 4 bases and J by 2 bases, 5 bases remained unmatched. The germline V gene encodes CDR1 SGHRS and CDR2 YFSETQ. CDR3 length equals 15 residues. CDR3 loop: CASSIAGGTQETQYF. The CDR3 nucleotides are TGCGCCAGCAGCATAGCGGGGGGTACGCAAGAGACCCAGTACTTC.

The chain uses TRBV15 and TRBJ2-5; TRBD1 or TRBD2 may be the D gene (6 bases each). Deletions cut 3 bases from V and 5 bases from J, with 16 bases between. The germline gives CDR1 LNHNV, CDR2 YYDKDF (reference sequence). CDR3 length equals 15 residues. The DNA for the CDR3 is TGTGCCACCAGCAGTCGGGGACGGGGGCGGGAGACCCAGTACTTC. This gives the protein CATSSRGRGRETQYF.

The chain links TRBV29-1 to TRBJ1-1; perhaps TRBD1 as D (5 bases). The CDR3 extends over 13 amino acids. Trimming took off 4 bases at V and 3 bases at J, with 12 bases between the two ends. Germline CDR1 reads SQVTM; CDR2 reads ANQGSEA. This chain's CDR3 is CSVVGTGHTEAFF. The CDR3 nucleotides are TGCAGCGTTGTGGGGACTGGGCACACTGAAGCTTTCTTT.

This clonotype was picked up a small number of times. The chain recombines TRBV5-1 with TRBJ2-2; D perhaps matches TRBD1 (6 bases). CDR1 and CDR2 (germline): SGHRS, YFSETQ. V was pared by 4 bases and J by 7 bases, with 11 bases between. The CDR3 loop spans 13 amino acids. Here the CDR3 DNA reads TGCGCCAGCAGCACGGACAGCTTCGGGGAGCTGTTTTTT. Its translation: CASSTDSFGELFF.

In nucleotides, the CDR3 is TGTGCCATCCAGGGACAGGGTGAGACTAGCGGGAGTCGCGAGCAGTACTTC. As protein: CAIQGQGETSGSREQYF. V usage is TRBV10-3 and J usage is TRBJ2-7; 12 positions agree with TRBD2. The germline V gene encodes CDR1 ENHRY and CDR2 SYGVKD. This CDR3 has 17 residues. V shed 8 bases, J shed 6 bases, and the junction held 17 bases outside the gene matches.

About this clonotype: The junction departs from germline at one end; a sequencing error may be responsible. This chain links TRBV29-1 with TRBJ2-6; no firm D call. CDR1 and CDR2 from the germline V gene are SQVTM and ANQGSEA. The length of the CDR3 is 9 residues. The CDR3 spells CSVERPEAF. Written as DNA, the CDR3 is TGCAGCGTTGAACGGCCTGAAGCTTTC.

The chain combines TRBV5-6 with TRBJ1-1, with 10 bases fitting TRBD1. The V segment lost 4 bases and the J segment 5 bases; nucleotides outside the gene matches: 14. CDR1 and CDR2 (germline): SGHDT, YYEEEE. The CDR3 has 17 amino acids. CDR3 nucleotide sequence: TGTGCCAGCAGCCAGGGAACGGGACAGGGGTGGGTAACTGAAGCTTTCTTT. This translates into CASSQGTGQGWVTEAFF.

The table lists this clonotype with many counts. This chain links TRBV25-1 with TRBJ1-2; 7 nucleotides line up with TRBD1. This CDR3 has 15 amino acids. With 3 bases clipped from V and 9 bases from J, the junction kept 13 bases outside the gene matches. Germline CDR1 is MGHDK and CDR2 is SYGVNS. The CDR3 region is CASSDGRGGNIRYTF. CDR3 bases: TGTGCCAGCAGTGATGGCAGGGGGGGTAACATCCGCTACACCTTC.

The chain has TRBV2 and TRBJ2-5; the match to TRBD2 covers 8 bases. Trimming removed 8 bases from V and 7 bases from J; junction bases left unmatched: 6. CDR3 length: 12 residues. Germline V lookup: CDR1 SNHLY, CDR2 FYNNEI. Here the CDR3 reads CASQRAGGTQYF. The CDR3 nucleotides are TGTGCCAGCCAGCGCGCGGGAGGGACCCAGTACTTC.

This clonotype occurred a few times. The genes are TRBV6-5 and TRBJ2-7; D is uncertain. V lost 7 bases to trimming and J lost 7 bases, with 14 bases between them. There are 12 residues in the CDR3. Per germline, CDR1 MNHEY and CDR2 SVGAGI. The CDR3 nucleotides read TGTGCCAGCAATAGGCCCGTCTTGGAGCAGTACTTC. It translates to CASNRPVLEQYF.

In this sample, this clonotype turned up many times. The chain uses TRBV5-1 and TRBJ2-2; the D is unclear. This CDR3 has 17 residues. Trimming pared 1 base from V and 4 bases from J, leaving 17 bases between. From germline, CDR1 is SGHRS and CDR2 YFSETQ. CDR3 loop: CASSLYMTPVVTGELFF. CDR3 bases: TGCGCCAGCAGCTTGTACATGACCCCTGTGGTCACCGGGGAGCTGTTTTTT.

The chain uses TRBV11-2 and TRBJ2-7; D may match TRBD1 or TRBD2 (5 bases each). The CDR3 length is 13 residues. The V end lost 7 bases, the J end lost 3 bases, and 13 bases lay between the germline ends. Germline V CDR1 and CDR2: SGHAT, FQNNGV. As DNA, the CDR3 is TGTGCCAGCAAACTGGGGGTCGGCTACGAGCAGTACTTC. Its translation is CASKLGVGYEQYF. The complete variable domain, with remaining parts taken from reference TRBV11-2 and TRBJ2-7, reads EAGVAQSPRYKIIEKRQSVAFWCNPISGHATLYWYQQILGQGPKLLIQFQNNGVVDDSQLPKDRFSAERLKGVDSTLKIQPAKLEDSAVYLCASKLGVGYEQYFGPGTRLTVT.